Detailed here is one T cell receptor beta chain. The clone's antigen remains unknown. No base quality values were provided; no much bigger clone lies one nucleotide off. The entry originates in a study of somatic mutations in cytotoxic T cells in rheumatoid arthritis (TCRdb year 2017). A note on the overall study: Some V beta antibody-stained T-cell populations were flow-sorted on a FACSAria II or Sony SH800 at nearly 100% purity, and sorted V beta1+ cells also underwent TCRB sequencing. To characterize clonality, the study used TCRB deep sequencing while asking whether somatic mutations are carried by expanded CD8+ T-cell clones in newly diagnosed, untreated rheumatoid arthritis. A total of roughly 60 rheumatoid arthritis patients and 15 to 25 healthy controls underwent TCRB deep sequencing. Patients and controls did not essentially differ in median age, which was nearly identical between the groups.

Paper-wide results and their limitations: The slight TRBV07 underrepresentation in patients was not adjusted for multiple comparisons. In patients, CD8+ clonality rose with age (Spearman r ~ 0.46), which was not the case in healthy controls. Rheumatoid arthritis patients and age-matched healthy controls did not significantly differ in CD8+ T-cell clonality. It was unknown which antigens the expanded CD8+ clones targeted, and their absence from virus-specific databases did not exclude viral specificity. In about an eighth of the roughly 65 patients, more than 20% of CD8+ cells belonged to the largest CD8+ clone, while several identical CD8+ TCRB sequences were shared between blood and synovial fluid.

Taken from cysteine to phenylalanine, the CDR3 has 11 residues. Only the CDR3 region is kept as DNA, spanning 33 bases read in frame from base 1. At the junction V is shortened by 5 bases and J by 10 bases, with 9 bases in between. In the germline V gene, CDR1 corresponds to MGHRA and CDR2 to YSYEKL. TCRB CDR3 sequencing used the immunoSEQ assay on genomic DNA. In the authors' own workflow: Nothing other than productive TCRB rearrangements was included in the analyses. A clone was defined by a unique TCRB CDR3 sequence, and clonality was computed as a productive clonality index based on Shannon entropy. Repertoire overlap for a pair of samples was computed from each clone's template counts relative to total templates per sample. V-gene usage measured by flow cytometry correlated with TCRB sequencing V-gene usage, with a Spearman r of approximately 0.57. The clones in this table, taken by TCRdb from immuneACCESS, are in-frame only. Not every clone is retained; where verified, under half of the shortfall comes from an unresolved V gene, and the cause of the rest is unknown. V and J calls and clone size follow that table, whereas D and trimming were derived from the DNA. This sample gives roughly 18,000 clones in total; 73% of them show up just once. 20% to 25% of the sample lies in the top ten.

Healthy controls were 20 blood donors whose buffy coats were used, with a median age of around 50 years (range about 20-80) and 55% female. On an AutoMACS, CD4+ and CD8+ cells were isolated via positive magnetic bead selection, and their purity was verified by flow cytometry. Peripheral blood mononuclear cells were isolated by Ficoll-Paque PLUS density gradient separation. DNA was extracted from CD4-enriched, CD8-enriched or PBMC samples with Nucleospin Tissue or Tissue XS kits and quantified with a Qubit 2.0 fluorometer. The rearranged chain carries TRBV4-1 and TRBJ2-1; there is no confident call for the D gene. The source is an older woman in good health. The specimen sequenced was CD8+ T cells sorted from blood. The CDR3 region has the sequence CASSERSEQFF. The nucleotides read TGCGCCAGCAGCGAGCGAAGCGAGCAGTTCTTC.